Below are 14 T cell receptor beta chains sequenced from a single sample in a study of blood T cell repertoires in COVID-19. Using immunoSEQ multiplex PCR, the repertoire was profiled, and TCRdb retains in-frame clones only, with some absent. The sample contains hundreds of thousands of clones, approximately 90% of which appear only once. Sequencing input: peripheral blood. The receptors were sampled from a young woman with acute or convalescent COVID-19.

The chain carries TRBV6-2 or TRBV6-3 and TRBJ1-2; 7 bases map to TRBD1. The CDR3 has 15 amino acids. Losses at the gene ends were 2 bases for V and 4 bases for J; bases not matched to a gene: 7. The germline gives CDR1 MNHEY, CDR2 SVGEGT. CDR3 in amino acids: CASSYLRGRLYGYTF. The CDR3 DNA reads as TGTGCCAGCAGTTACCTGAGGGGGCGCCTCTATGGCTACACCTTC.

The chain is built from TRBV29-1 and TRBJ1-2; 7 bases map to TRBD1. This CDR3 has 13 amino acids. Germline lookup yields CDR1 SQVTM and CDR2 ANQGSEA. V trimming: 6 bases; J trimming: 6 bases; junction bases outside the gene matches: 10. The CDR3, as DNA: TGCAGCGTCCCGAACAGGGGTTACGATGGCTACACCTTC. It specifies CSVPNRGYDGYTF.

The V call is TRBV11-2, the J call TRBJ1-2; 7 positions match TRBD1. This CDR3 has 15 amino acids. The junction had 5 bases not matched to a gene; V was cut back by 1 base and J by 3 bases. Looked up from germline, CDR1 is SGHAT and CDR2 is FQNNGV. The CDR3 nucleotides read TGTGCCAGCAGCTTAGGACAGGGTTCTTACTATGGCTACACCTTC. Translated: CASSLGQGSYYGYTF.

This chain joins TRBV25-1 and TRBJ1-5; weak D call: TRBD1 (5 bases). The CDR3 extends over 16 amino acids. In germline, CDR1 is MGHDK, CDR2 SYGVNS. Trimming removed 5 bases at V and 6 bases at J, with 20 bases between. CDR3 sequence: CASSPRGYEPSQPQHF. The CDR3 nucleotides are TGTGCCAGCAGTCCCCGGGGGTACGAGCCGAGTCAGCCCCAGCATTTT.

The chain carries TRBV18 and TRBJ1-2, with 8 bases that match TRBD1. The germline CDR1 and CDR2 sequences are KGHSH and LQKENI. Trimming at V came to 4 bases and at J to 4 bases, leaving 11 bases not matched to a gene. CDR3 length equals 16 residues. The CDR3 DNA sequence: TGTGCCAGCTCACGAAATGTCCGGGACAGGTCCTATGGCTACACCTTC. Encoded protein: CASSRNVRDRSYGYTF.

This chain connects TRBV6-1 to TRBJ2-7; 10 nucleotides align to TRBD2. Germline assignment: CDR1 MNHNS and CDR2 SASEGT. The ends lost 3 bases at V and 3 bases at J; junction bases unmatched: 8. The CDR3 has 16 amino acids. Here the CDR3 reads CASSDFSGGTIYEQYF. The CDR3 DNA reads as TGTGCCAGCAGTGACTTTAGCGGGGGGACGATCTACGAGCAGTACTTC.

This clone appeared once. V usage is TRBV4-2 and J usage is TRBJ1-2, with D perhaps TRBD1 (6 bases). This CDR3 has 15 residues. From germline, CDR1 is LGHNA and CDR2 YNFKEQ. Trimming cost V 4 bases and J 6 bases, with 18 bases left between them. DNA of the CDR3: TGTGCCAGCAGCCGGGGGGGGGCAACTCTTGATGGCTACACCTTC. It translates to CASSRGGATLDGYTF.

This chain links TRBV27 with TRBJ1-3; 7 bases are a match to TRBD1. CDR3 length: 15 amino acids. Germline V gene data show CDR1 as MNHEY and CDR2 as SMNVEV (reference sequence). V was clipped by 1 base and J by 3 bases; unmatched bases: 3. The CDR3 coding sequence is TGTGCCAGCAGTTTATTAGGGGGCGGTGGAAACACCATATATTTT. Its translation: CASSLLGGGGNTIYF.

This clone has just one count. The gene calls are TRBV5-1 and TRBJ2-1, with TRBD1 matching 11 bases. Germline V gene data show CDR1 as SGHRS and CDR2 as YFSETQ. The CDR3 extends over 15 amino acids. The ends lost 0 bases at V and 9 bases at J; junction bases unmatched: 5. CDR3: CASSLEDRGQGEQFF. In DNA form, the CDR3 reads TGCGCCAGCAGCTTGGAGGACAGGGGGCAGGGTGAGCAGTTCTTC.

This clone was counted a single time. The chain couples TRBV25-1 to TRBJ1-3; D unresolved. From germline, CDR1 is MGHDK and CDR2 SYGVNS. Trimming pared 3 bases from V and 8 bases from J, leaving 11 bases between. CDR3 length equals 13 residues. CDR3 DNA: TGTGCCAGCAGTGATCCCGTCGTTTACACCATATATTTT. It yields the protein CASSDPVVYTIYF.

The V gene is TRBV6-5, the J gene TRBJ2-7; TRBD1 might be the D (5 bases). Germline CDR1 is MNHEY and CDR2 is SVGAGI. The CDR3 sequence is 13 residues long. V lost 6 bases, J lost 2 bases, and 11 bases lay in between. CDR3 coding DNA: TGTGCCAGCAGCAGACAGAATACCTACGAGCAGTACTTC. It translates to CASSRQNTYEQYF.

In this sample, this clone turned up once. This chain links TRBV18 with TRBJ1-2; D is undetermined. This CDR3 has 12 amino acids. CDR1 KGHSH and CDR2 LQKENI come from the germline V gene. V lost 6 bases to trimming and J lost 6 bases, with 11 bases between them. This chain's CDR3 is CASSPGIHGYTF. CDR3 in DNA: TGTGCCAGCTCCCCCGGGATTCATGGCTACACCTTC.

This CDR3 is CASSLGLNPTDTQYF. CDR3 sequence (DNA): TGTGCCAGCAGCTTAGGACTGAACCCCACAGATACGCAGTATTTT. V usage is TRBV11-3 and J usage is TRBJ2-3; D is undetermined. The germline V and J ends were trimmed by 1 base and 2 bases, with 10 bases remaining between them. This CDR3 is 15 amino acids long. Germline V lookup: CDR1 SGHNT, CDR2 YENEEA.

This sequence joins TRBV7-8 and TRBJ1-2, with TRBD1 matching 7 bases. Germline trimming cut 7 bases from V and 6 bases from J; bases unmatched to any gene: 11. Germline V gives CDR1 SGHVS, CDR2 FQNEAQ. CDR3 size: 14 residues. Here the CDR3 DNA reads TGTGCCAGCACCCGGGACGGGGGACAGAATGGCTACACCTTC. Residues: CASTRDGGQNGYTF.